The rows below give T cell receptor beta chains drawn from one sample of a study of T-cell reconstitution after alpha-beta-depleted transplantation in children. From the PCR reads, TCRdb called clonotypes with MiXCR, one entry per CDR3 protein. Among roughly 570,000 distinct CDR3 sequences, 25% to 30% were seen once, and the ten largest hold less than 40%. Sequencing was performed on PBMCs, taken before TCRalphabeta/CD19-depleted stem cell transplant. Every receptor here comes from a boy under two years old with Wiskott-Aldrich syndrome, due to receive a stem cell transplant. Both conserved end residues are part of each CDR3. The D gene is left open where the match is weak. Where a row states a size, it is once, few, many or the class of an expanded clone; other rows omit it.

J gene: TRBJ2-3
D gene: TRBD2
V gene: TRBV10-3
clone size: few
CDR3 DNA: TGTGCCATCAGCCTTCTGCCGGGACTAGCGGGAACAGATACGCAGTATTTT
CDR3 protein: CAISLLPGLAGTDTQYF

J gene: TRBJ2-5
D gene: TRBD2
V gene: TRBV29-1
clone size: .
CDR3 DNA: TGCAGCGTTGGAGCGGGAGTGGGTGAGACCCAGTACTTC
CDR3 protein: CSVGAGVGETQYF

J gene: TRBJ1-1
D gene: .
V gene: TRBV18
clone size: .
CDR3 DNA: TGTGCCAGCTCGGGCGGGGCAGGGGAGACTGAAGCTTTCTTT
CDR3 protein: CASSGGAGETEAFF

J gene: TRBJ2-1
D gene: TRBD2
V gene: TRBV10-2
clone size: few
CDR3 DNA: TGCGCCAGTTTCATAAAGCGGGAGGGCGGGGAGCAGTTCTTC
CDR3 protein: CASFIKREGGEQFF

J gene: TRBJ2-1
D gene: TRBD2
V gene: TRBV3-1
clone size: .
CDR3 DNA: TGTGCCAGCAGCCCTGTAGCGGGAAGGGCCAATGAGCAGTTCTTC
CDR3 protein: CASSPVAGRANEQFF

J gene: TRBJ2-3
D gene: TRBD2
V gene: TRBV20-1
clone size: many
CDR3 DNA: TGCAGTGCTTTTGATAGCGGGAGTACAGATACGCAGTATTTT
CDR3 protein: CSAFDSGSTDTQYF

J gene: TRBJ1-1
D gene: .
V gene: TRBV5-1
clone size: few
CDR3 DNA: TGCGCCAGCAGCTTGGATGGGCAGATGAACACTGAAGCTTTCTTT
CDR3 protein: CASSLDGQMNTEAFF

J gene: TRBJ2-3
D gene: .
V gene: TRBV20-1
clone size: few
CDR3 DNA: TGCAGCAAGAGGTCTACAGATACGCAGTATTTT
CDR3 protein: CSKRSTDTQYF

J gene: TRBJ1-3
D gene: .
V gene: TRBV27
clone size: few
CDR3 DNA: TGTGCCAGCAGTGGAGTTAACTCTGGAAACACCATATATTTT
CDR3 protein: CASSGVNSGNTIYF

J gene: TRBJ2-1
D gene: .
V gene: TRBV5-1
clone size: .
CDR3 DNA: TGCGCCAGCAGGGGACCAGAGCAGGGTAGGAATGAGCAGTTCTTC
CDR3 protein: CASRGPEQGRNEQFF

J gene: TRBJ2-4
D gene: TRBD1
V gene: TRBV20-1
clone size: .
CDR3 DNA: TGCAGTGCTAGAGTAAACGGGATCACCACAGGGGACATTCAGTACTTC
CDR3 protein: CSARVNGITTGDIQYF

J gene: TRBJ2-2
D gene: .
V gene: TRBV6-1
clone size: few
CDR3 DNA: TGTGCCAGCAGACACCCGAACACCGGGGAGCTGTTTTTT
CDR3 protein: CASRHPNTGELFF

J gene: TRBJ1-3
D gene: .
V gene: TRBV5-6
clone size: once
CDR3 DNA: TGTGCCAGCAGCTTGGGGCTCGTAAGCTCTGGAAACACCATATATTTT
CDR3 protein: CASSLGLVSSGNTIYF

J gene: TRBJ2-5
D gene: TRBD2
V gene: TRBV4-2
clone size: few
CDR3 DNA: TGTGCCAGCAGCCAACTAGCGGGAGTGGAGACCCAGTACTTC
CDR3 protein: CASSQLAGVETQYF

J gene: TRBJ1-1
D gene: .
V gene: TRBV5-1
clone size: .
CDR3 DNA: TGCGCCAGCAGCTTGGGGGCAGGCCTGAACACTGAAGCTTTCTTT
CDR3 protein: CASSLGAGLNTEAFF

J gene: TRBJ1-3
D gene: .
V gene: TRBV12-3/TRBV12-4
clone size: .
CDR3 DNA: TGTGCCAGCGGCAGGGCTGGAAACACCATATATTTT
CDR3 protein: CASGRAGNTIYF

J gene: TRBJ1-5
D gene: .
V gene: TRBV15
clone size: .
CDR3 DNA: TGTGCCACCAGCAGAGAGGGCAGCAATCAGCCCCAGCATTTT
CDR3 protein: CATSREGSNQPQHF

J gene: TRBJ2-4
D gene: .
V gene: TRBV5-1
clone size: few
CDR3 DNA: TGCGCCAGCAGCTTGGTTGGAGGGGGGGACAACATTCAGTACTTC
CDR3 protein: CASSLVGGGDNIQYF